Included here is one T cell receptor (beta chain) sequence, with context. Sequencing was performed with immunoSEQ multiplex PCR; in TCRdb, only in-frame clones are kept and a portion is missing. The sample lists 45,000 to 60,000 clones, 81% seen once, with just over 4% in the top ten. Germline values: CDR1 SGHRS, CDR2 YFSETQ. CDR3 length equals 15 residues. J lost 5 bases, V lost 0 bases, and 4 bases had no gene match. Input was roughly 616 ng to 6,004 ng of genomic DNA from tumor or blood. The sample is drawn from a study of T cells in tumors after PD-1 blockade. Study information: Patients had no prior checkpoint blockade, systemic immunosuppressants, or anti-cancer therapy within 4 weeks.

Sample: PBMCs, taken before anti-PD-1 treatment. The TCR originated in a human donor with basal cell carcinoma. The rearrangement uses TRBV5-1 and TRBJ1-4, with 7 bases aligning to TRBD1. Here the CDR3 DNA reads TGCGCCAGCAGCTTGGCGGGGACAGACAATGAAAAACTGTTTTTT. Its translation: CASSLAGTDNEKLFF.